This T cell receptor (beta chain) was obtained from a study of vaccination effects on CD4 cells after COVID-19 (dated by TCRdb to between 2021 and 2024). Notes on the research overall: Participants received two doses of either the BNT162b2 or the mRNA-1273 mRNA SARS-CoV-2 vaccine. In a couple of convalescent patients, pre-vaccine samples were collected 16 days and one week ahead of the first dose, 142 and 148 days after COVID-19 diagnosis. SARS-CoV-2 spike-specific CD4+ TCR repertoires were compared before and after mRNA vaccination in COVID-19 convalescent patients and in infection-naive vaccine recipients. The full study included roughly 11 COVID-19 convalescent patients and a few SARS-CoV-2-naive healthy vaccine recipients. In the study, cultures from other donors were sequenced using the Oncomine TCR Beta short-read assay on an Illumina iSeq 100. The paper's findings and limits, for the study overall: The study was limited by a small number of convalescent patients and lacked early post-infection timepoints. At late post-vaccination timepoints, both infection-induced and vaccine-induced clones showed marked clonal contraction, consistent with waning T cell responses. Among convalescent patients, the spike-reactive repertoire after vaccination was made up mainly of new vaccine-induced clones that were largely distinct from the clones induced by infection.

As concerns this clone: Its cognate antigen has yet to be identified. Per-nucleotide qualities are absent, and no much larger clonotype sits a single base away.

In the ViraFEST assay, PBMC were stimulated with viral peptide pools, and TCR sequencing was then used to find antigen-specific CD4+ T cell clonotypes based on their expansion. After less than eleven days of culture, CD4+ T cells were isolated with the EasySep CD4+ T cell isolation kit. PCR-confirmed SARS-CoV-2 infection had occurred in convalescent patients between March and December 2020, before the Alpha, Beta and Delta variants emerged in the United States. Around 2 million PBMC per well were cultured in IMDM with 5% human AB serum, 10 IU/ml IL-2 and gentamicin, plus 10 ug/ml peptides. Half of the culture medium was replaced with fresh IL-2-containing medium on days 3 and 7. Each peptide stimulation condition was cultured in triplicate wells unless otherwise noted. Using Ficoll-Paque Plus gradient centrifugation, PBMC were separated from whole blood and then either used fresh or cryopreserved at -140C. The QIAamp micro DNA kit was used to extract genomic DNA from the cultured CD4+ T cells.

Library preparation employed the immunoSEQ multiplex PCR assay. DNA from the cultured and isolated CD4+ T cells underwent TCR beta CDR3 sequencing. In the source study's methods: Non-productive TCR sequences were discarded, and reads were trimmed to the CDR3 region, with only CDR3s of 7 or more amino acids retained. Antigen-specific clonotypes were identified using the MANAFEST web app by comparison of expansion in peptide wells against reference cultures. To be called positive, a clone needed expansion at FDR<0.05 compared with the reference and with all other wells, an odds ratio greater than 5, and a frequency greater than 0.1% in two replicate wells. A clonotype was defined as cross-reactive if the clonotype was significantly expanded both in SARS-CoV-2 spike wells and in at least one common cold coronavirus spike condition. CDR3 similarity was assessed by Levenshtein distance with the stringdist R package, and unrooted trees were built with ape in R 3.6.1. TCRdb obtained this table from immuneACCESS and retained in-frame rearrangements with V and J assigned. These tables miss some clones; where compared with another copy, unresolved V genes account for less than half of the shortfall, and the remainder is unexplained. The V and J calls and clone size were taken over from that table, and D and trimming were inferred from the DNA. The sample table holds fewer than 25,000 clones, of which under 75% were seen once. Jointly, the top ten make up 30% to 45% of the sample.

The receptor's source is a human donor who had a prior SARS-CoV-2 infection. The sample in question was CD4+ T cells from PBMCs cultured with a peptide pool, obtained before COVID-19 vaccination.

The DNA sequence is given as TGCGCCAGCAGCTTGACAGGGGGCAGGTACGAGCAGTACTTC. This sequence encodes CASSLTGGRYEQYF. The chain is assembled from TRBV5-1 and TRBJ2-7, with 9 bases matching TRBD1. The CDR3 spans 14 residues, from the cysteine through the phenylalanine. Solely the CDR3 DNA is kept, with 42 bases framed from the first base. The junction shows trimming of 1 base on V and 4 bases on J, and the gene matches do not reach 3 bases of it. Per the germline V gene, SGHRS is the CDR1 and YFSETQ is the CDR2.